This is a list of T cell receptor beta chains from one sample in a study of blood T cells in healthy people across ages. Each CDR3 protein gets one entry after TCRdb re-called the 5' RACE reads with MiXCR. This table holds around 500,000 distinct CDR3 sequences, about 45% found once. The specimen sequenced was blood. All receptors come from a man older than 75 in good health. CDR3s include the opening cysteine and the closing phenylalanine or tryptophan.

>TRBV9
CASSSSRGGTDTQYF
>TRBV20-1
CSALTGTGRNEQYF
>TRBV29-1
CSVMGTGGWNTEAFF
>TRBV20-1
CSARFPGGPHNEQFF
>TRBV29-1
CSVGQASSYNEQFF
>TRBV4-3
CTSSQYEAGFSAETQYF
>TRBV6-5
CASSYSSGPATEAFF
>TRBV20-1
CSAMGTHGGQETQYF
>TRBV25-1
CASSGDGRIQYF
>TRBV5-1
CASSLSARENGYTF